This T cell receptor (beta chain) is drawn from a study of CD8 T cells in Susac syndrome. It was with random hexamers that about 0.45 to 1 ug RNA was reverse transcribed. Multiplex immunoSEQ PCR targeted 54 Vbeta and 13 Jbeta TCR beta segments. TCRdb passed the immunoSEQ multiplex PCR reads through MiXCR, listing each CDR3 protein once. The repertoire includes approximately 280,000 distinct CDR3 sequences, roughly 84% of them detected once, and about 0.11% sits in the top ten. The authors carried out high-throughput sequencing of TCR beta. They applied it to CD8+ and CD4+ T cells obtained from blood. The multiple sclerosis controls were treatment-naive patients with relapsing-remitting disease that was stable or active. Negative isolation was used for CD8+ and CD4+ T cells, and FACS enrichment was applied to TEMRA cells. The V and J ends lost 2 bases and 0 bases respectively, with 17 bases between them. This CDR3 has 17 residues. Germline loops: CDR1 MDHEN, CDR2 SYDVKM.

The sequenced material came from CD8+ T cells from PBMCs. The chain combines TRBV28 with TRBJ2-7; D is possibly TRBD1 (5 bases). The sequence was collected from a human donor with multiple sclerosis. CDR3 sequence: CASSLELQDEASYEQYF. CDR3 DNA sequence: TGTGCCAGCAGTTTAGAGTTACAGGACGAGGCCTCCTACGAGCAGTACTTC.